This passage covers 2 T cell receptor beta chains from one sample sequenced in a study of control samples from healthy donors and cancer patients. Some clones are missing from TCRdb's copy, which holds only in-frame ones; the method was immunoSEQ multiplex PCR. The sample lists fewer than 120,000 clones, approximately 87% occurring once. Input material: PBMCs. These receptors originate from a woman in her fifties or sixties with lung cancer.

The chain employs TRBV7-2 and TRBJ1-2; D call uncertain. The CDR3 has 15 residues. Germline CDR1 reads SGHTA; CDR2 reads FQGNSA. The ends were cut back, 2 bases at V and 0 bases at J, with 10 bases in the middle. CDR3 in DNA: TGTGCCAGCAGCTTACCCCAAGTATCTAACTATGGCTACACCTTC. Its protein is CASSLPQVSNYGYTF.

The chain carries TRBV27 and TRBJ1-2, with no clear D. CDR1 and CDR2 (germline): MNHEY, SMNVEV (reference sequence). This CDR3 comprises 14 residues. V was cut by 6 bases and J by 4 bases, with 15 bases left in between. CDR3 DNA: TGTGCCAGCAGGCTGCTGGCCCAGAGCTATGGCTACACCTTC. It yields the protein CASRLLAQSYGYTF.